This T cell receptor (beta chain) was sequenced for a study of T cell changes during pregnancy in multiple sclerosis. Clones were sequenced by immunoSEQ multiplex PCR, and TCRdb holds only the in-frame ones, with some missing. The table includes some 74,000 clones, roughly 92% detected once. Germline lookup yields CDR1 SGHRS and CDR2 YFSETQ. The CDR3 covers 15 residues. V lost 0 bases and J lost 0, with 10 bases in between. The chain has TRBV5-1 and TRBJ2-7; no reliable D call. This sequence originates from a female donor in good health, enrolled as a control in a pregnancy study. Material: peripheral blood, obtained after pregnancy. CDR3 in amino acids: CASSLVLRSSYEQYF. CDR3 nucleotide sequence: TGCGCCAGCAGCTTGGTTCTAAGGAGCTCCTACGAGCAGTACTTC.